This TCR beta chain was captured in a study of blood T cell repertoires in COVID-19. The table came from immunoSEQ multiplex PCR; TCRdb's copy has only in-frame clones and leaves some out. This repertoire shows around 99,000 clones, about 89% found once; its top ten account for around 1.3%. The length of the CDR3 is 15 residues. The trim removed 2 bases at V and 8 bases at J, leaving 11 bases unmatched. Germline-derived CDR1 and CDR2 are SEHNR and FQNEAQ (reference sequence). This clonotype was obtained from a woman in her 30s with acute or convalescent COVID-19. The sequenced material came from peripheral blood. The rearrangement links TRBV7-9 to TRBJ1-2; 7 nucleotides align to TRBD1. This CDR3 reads CASSLPLHRGGGYTF. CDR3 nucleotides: TGTGCCAGCAGCTTACCCCTACACAGGGGCGGGGGCTACACCTTC.